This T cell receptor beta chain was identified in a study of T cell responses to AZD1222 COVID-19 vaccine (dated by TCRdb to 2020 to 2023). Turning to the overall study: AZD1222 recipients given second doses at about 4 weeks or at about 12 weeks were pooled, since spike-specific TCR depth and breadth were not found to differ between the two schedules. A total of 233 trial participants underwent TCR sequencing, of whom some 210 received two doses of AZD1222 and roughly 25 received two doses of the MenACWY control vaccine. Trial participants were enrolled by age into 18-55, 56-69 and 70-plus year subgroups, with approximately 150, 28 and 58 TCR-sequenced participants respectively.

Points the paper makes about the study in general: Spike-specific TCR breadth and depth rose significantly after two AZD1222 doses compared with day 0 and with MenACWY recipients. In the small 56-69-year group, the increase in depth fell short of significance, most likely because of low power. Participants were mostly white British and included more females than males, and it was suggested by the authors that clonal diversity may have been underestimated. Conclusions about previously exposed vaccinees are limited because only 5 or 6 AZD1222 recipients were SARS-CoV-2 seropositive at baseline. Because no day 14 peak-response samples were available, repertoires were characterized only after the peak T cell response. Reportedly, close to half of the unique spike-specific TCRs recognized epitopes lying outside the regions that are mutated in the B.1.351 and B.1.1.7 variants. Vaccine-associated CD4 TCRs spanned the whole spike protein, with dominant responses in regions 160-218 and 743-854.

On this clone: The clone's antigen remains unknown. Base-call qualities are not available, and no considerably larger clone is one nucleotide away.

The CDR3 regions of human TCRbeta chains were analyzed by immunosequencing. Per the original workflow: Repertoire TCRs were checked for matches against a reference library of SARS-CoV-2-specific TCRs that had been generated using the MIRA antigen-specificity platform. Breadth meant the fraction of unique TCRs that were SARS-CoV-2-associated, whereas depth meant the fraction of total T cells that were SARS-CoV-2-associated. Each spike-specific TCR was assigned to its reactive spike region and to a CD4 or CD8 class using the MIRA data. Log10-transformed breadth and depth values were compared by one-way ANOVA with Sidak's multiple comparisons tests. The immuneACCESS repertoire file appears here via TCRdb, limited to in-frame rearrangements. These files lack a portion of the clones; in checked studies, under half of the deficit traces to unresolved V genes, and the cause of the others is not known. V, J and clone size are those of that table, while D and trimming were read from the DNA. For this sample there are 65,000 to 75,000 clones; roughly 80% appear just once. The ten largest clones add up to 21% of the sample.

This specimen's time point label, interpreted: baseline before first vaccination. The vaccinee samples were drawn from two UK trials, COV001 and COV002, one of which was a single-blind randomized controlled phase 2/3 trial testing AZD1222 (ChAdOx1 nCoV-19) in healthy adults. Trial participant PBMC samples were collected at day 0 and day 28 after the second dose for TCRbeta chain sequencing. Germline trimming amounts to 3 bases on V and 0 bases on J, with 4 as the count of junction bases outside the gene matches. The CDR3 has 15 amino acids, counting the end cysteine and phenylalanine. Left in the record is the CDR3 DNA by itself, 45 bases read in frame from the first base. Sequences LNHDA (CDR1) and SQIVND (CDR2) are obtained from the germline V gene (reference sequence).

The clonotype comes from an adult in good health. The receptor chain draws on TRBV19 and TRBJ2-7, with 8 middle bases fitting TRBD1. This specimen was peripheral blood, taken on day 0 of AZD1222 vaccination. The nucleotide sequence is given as TGTGCCAGTAGTATCGGACAGGGTCCCTCCTACGAGCAGTACTTC. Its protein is CASSIGQGPSYEQYF. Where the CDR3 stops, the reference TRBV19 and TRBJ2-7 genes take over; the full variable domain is DGGITQSPKYLFRKEGQNVTLSCEQNLNHDAMYWYRQDPGQGLRLIYYSQIVNDFQKGDIAEGYSVSREKKESFPLTVTSAQKNPTAFYLCASSIGQGPSYEQYFGPGTRLTVT.